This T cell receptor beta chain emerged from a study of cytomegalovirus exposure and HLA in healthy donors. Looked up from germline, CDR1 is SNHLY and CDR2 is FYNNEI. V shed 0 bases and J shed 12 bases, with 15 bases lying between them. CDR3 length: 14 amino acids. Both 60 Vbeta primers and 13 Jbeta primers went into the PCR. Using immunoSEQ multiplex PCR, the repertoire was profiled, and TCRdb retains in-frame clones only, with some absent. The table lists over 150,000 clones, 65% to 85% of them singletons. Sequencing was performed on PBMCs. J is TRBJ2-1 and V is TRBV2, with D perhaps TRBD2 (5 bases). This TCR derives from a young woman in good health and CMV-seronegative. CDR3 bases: TGTGCCAGCAGTGAAGCTGGCGGGTCCACCTTGCAGTTCTTC. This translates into CASSEAGGSTLQFF.